This T cell receptor beta chain came from a study of long-term antiretroviral therapy in people with HIV. For this clone: Its antigen is undetermined.

The V and J ends lost 2 bases and 7 bases respectively, with 11 bases between them. The germline V gene encodes CDR1 SEHNR and CDR2 FQNEAQ (reference sequence). The CDR3 consists of 13 residues. Study observations and caveats: Blood dating 2004 to 2017 may reflect older ART regimens. The repertoire was dominated at all time points by clones expanded before ART.

This was the immunoSEQ v3.0 assay at survey level. The method was immunoSEQ multiplex PCR; TCRdb's version includes in-frame clones alone and lacks a portion of them. Among about 28,000 clones listed, about 82% were seen once. J is TRBJ1-1 and V is TRBV7-9, with a tentative D call TRBD1 (5 bases). This specimen was unsorted PBMCs, taken 3 years after starting antiretroviral therapy. This receptor was taken from a man aged 35-49 years with HIV. CDR3: CASSLWGESEAFF. The CDR3 DNA follows: TGTGCCAGCAGCTTATGGGGGGAGAGTGAAGCTTTCTTT.